These 9 T cell receptor beta chains were all obtained from the same sample, sequenced in a study of radiation and T cells in renal cell carcinoma. Time point described: baseline pretreatment blood. The treatment is: 15 Gy SBRT to primary tumor, nephrectomy 4 weeks later. TCRdb keeps only in-frame clones here, not all; method: immunoSEQ multiplex PCR. The sample holds 100,000 to 150,000 clones, roughly 85% seen once. Sample: blood, taken from a patient whose treatment included radiotherapy and nephrectomy. The receptors shown here come from a woman aged 60-75 years with renal cell carcinoma.

The chain recombines TRBV28 with TRBJ1-1; D not certain. V was trimmed by 6 bases and J by 11 bases, leaving 16 bases between them. CDR1 is MDHEN and CDR2 is SYDVKM in the germline V gene. CDR3 length: 12 residues. CDR3 amino acids: CASRIHRSGAFF. For the CDR3, the DNA is TGTGCCAGCAGAATTCATAGATCGGGGGCTTTCTTT.

The chain uses TRBV10-2 and TRBJ2-7; D is possibly TRBD1 (6 bases). The CDR3 sequence is 14 residues long. Germline CDR1 reads WSHSY; CDR2 reads SAAADI. The V gene lost 3 bases and the J gene lost 3 bases, with 12 bases spanning the gap. CDR3 DNA sequence: TGCGCCAGCAGTGAAGGACAGCTCCTCTACGAGCAGTACTTC. Translation gives CASSEGQLLYEQYF.

The chain carries TRBV9 and TRBJ2-4, with TRBD1 identical over 7 bases. The length of the CDR3 is 12 residues. Trimming removed 2 bases from V and 8 bases from J; junction bases left unmatched: 1. Germline values: CDR1 SGDLS, CDR2 YYNGEE. CDR3 nucleotide sequence: TGTGCCAGCAGCGTCCAGGGGGACATTCAGTACTTC. Its protein product is CASSVQGDIQYF. The full variable domain, in which reference TRBV9 and TRBJ2-4 provide the parts outside the CDR3, is DSGVTQTPKHLITATGQRVTLRCSPRSGDLSVYWYQQSLDQGLQFLIQYYNGEERAKGNILERFSAQQFPDLHSELNLSSLELGDSALYFCASSVQGDIQYFGAGTRLSVL.

The rearrangement links TRBV6-5 to TRBJ2-7; maybe TRBD2 (6 bases). V lost 6 bases, J lost 1 base, and 13 bases lay in between. The CDR3 extends over 14 amino acids. CDR1 is MNHEY and CDR2 is SVGAGI in the germline V gene. This chain's CDR3 is CASRSAGGSYEQYF. For the CDR3, the DNA is TGTGCCAGCAGATCCGCCGGGGGTTCCTACGAGCAGTACTTC.

The chain carries TRBV29-1 and TRBJ2-5, with TRBD2 matching 12 bases. From germline, CDR1 is SQVTM and CDR2 ANQGSEA. This CDR3 spans 15 amino acids. V shed 6 bases and J 2 bases; nucleotides not matched to a gene: 7. CDR3: CSVAPGLAGQETQYF. The CDR3 DNA is TGCAGCGTCGCTCCGGGACTAGCGGGTCAAGAGACCCAGTACTTC.

This clone showed up just once. This chain uses TRBV14 with TRBJ2-7; perhaps TRBD2 as D (6 bases). The germline V gene has CDR1 SGHDN and CDR2 FVKESK. V lost 4 bases, J lost 3 bases, and 16 bases lay in between. This CDR3 spans 15 amino acids. The CDR3 nucleotides read TGTGCCAGCAGCCGGAGAGGACTACCGAACTACGAGCAGTACTTC. Translation gives CASSRRGLPNYEQYF.

The genes are TRBV27 and TRBJ2-7, with D possibly matching TRBD1 (6 bases). The CDR3 runs to 14 residues. Deletions cut 2 bases from V and 0 bases from J, with 8 bases between. CDR1 MNHEY and CDR2 SMNVEV come from the germline V gene (reference sequence). CDR3 nucleotide sequence: TGTGCCAGCAGTTTACAGGGGCCCTCCTACGAGCAGTACTTC. This codes for CASSLQGPSYEQYF.

This sequence joins TRBV30 and TRBJ1-1; D call uncertain. Germline V gene data show CDR1 as GTSNPN and CDR2 as SVGIG (reference sequence). CDR3 length: 13 amino acids. V lost 0 bases to trimming and J lost 4 bases, with 9 bases between them. CDR3 amino acids: CAWSVQESTEAFF. CDR3 nucleotides: TGTGCCTGGAGTGTTCAAGAGAGCACTGAAGCTTTCTTT.

In the case of this clone: Other DNA sequences from this sample encode an identical CDR3 as well. J is TRBJ2-7 and V is TRBV7-2, with 9 nucleotides matching TRBD2. Germline V gene lookup returns CDR1 SGHTA and CDR2 FQGNSA. The V and J ends lost 0 bases and 4 bases, in that order; junction bases with no gene match: 4. The CDR3 covers 15 residues. The DNA for the CDR3 is TGTGCCAGCAGCTTAGCAGCGGGAGGTTCTTACGAGCAGTACTTC. It translates to CASSLAAGGSYEQYF.